The rows below give T cell receptor beta chains drawn from one sample of a study of blood T cell repertoires in COVID-19. Assay: immunoSEQ multiplex PCR; the TCRdb copy retains only in-frame clones and omits some. Here the sample spans over 200,000 clones, around 79% being singletons. The sample taken for sequencing was peripheral blood. All receptors come from a woman at least 80 years old with acute or convalescent COVID-19. CDR3s include the opening cysteine and the closing phenylalanine or tryptophan. The D gene is left open where the match is weak. Only part of the rows carry a size: once, few, many, or a class if the clone is expanded.

TRBJ2-1	TRBV19	.	TRBD2	CASSIPAGGYNEQFF	TGTGCCAGTAGTATTCCAGCGGGAGGGTACAATGAGCAGTTCTTC
TRBJ2-1	TRBV6-6	.	TRBD2	CASSGSTSGRASAYNEQFF	TGTGCCAGCAGTGGATCGACTAGCGGGAGGGCCAGCGCCTACAATGAGCAGTTCTTC
TRBJ1-1	TRBV6-5	.	.	CASSYSALNTEAFF	TGTGCCAGCAGTTACTCGGCATTGAACACTGAAGCTTTCTTT
TRBJ1-2	TRBV18	few	.	CASSPFEYGYTF	TGTGCCAGCTCACCTTTCGAGTATGGCTACACCTTC
TRBJ1-2	TRBV7-3	.	.	CASSLQAAGYTF	TGTGCCAGCAGCTTACAGGCAGCTGGCTACACCTTC
TRBJ2-2	TRBV5-1	few	TRBD1	CASSLTGGTGELFF	TGCGCCAGCAGCTTGACAGGGGGAACCGGGGAGCTGTTTTTT
TRBJ2-6	TRBV21-1	.	.	CASSRIRDYASSGANVLTF	TGTGCCAGCAGCCGAATCCGGGACTATGCAAGCTCTGGGGCCAACGTCCTGACTTTC
TRBJ2-1	TRBV28	few	TRBD1	CASSLGLAQGVQFF	TGTGCCAGCAGTTTAGGTCTAGCTCAGGGGGTGCAGTTCTTC
TRBJ2-5	TRBV5-1	.	.	CASSLTTYPQETQYF	TGCGCCAGCAGCTTGACCACTTACCCCCAAGAGACCCAGTACTTC
TRBJ1-3	TRBV3-1/TRBV3-2	.	TRBD1	CASSSQGRSGNTIYF	TGTGCCAGCAGTTCACAGGGGAGGTCAGGAAACACCATATATTTT
TRBJ2-1	TRBV4-1	few	.	CASSQGLGFYNEQFF	TGCGCCAGCAGCCAAGGGCTAGGATTTTACAATGAGCAGTTCTTC
TRBJ2-1	TRBV9	.	TRBD2	CASSVGPSGGVNEQFF	TGTGCCAGCAGCGTAGGCCCTAGCGGGGGCGTCAATGAGCAGTTCTTC